Each of the 2 T cell receptor beta chains below was sequenced from the same sample in a study of cytomegalovirus exposure and HLA in healthy donors. The table came from immunoSEQ multiplex PCR; TCRdb's copy has only in-frame clones and leaves some out. The data hold over 100,000 clones, with 88% observed a single time. The source material was PBMCs. These receptors all stem from a woman under 30 in good health and CMV-seropositive.

This clone was detected only once. CDR3 region: CASSYSPGTGGAQYF. DNA for the CDR3: TGTGCCAGCAGTTACTCTCCCGGGACAGGGGGCGCGCAGTATTTT. The chain has TRBV6-5 and TRBJ2-3; 12 nucleotides align to TRBD1. V gave up 0 bases and J gave up 10 bases; unmatched junction bases: 5. The germline V gene has CDR1 MNHEY and CDR2 SVGAGI. The CDR3 is 15 amino acids.

V and J are TRBV7-2 and TRBJ2-3; no clear D gene. Germline V gene data show CDR1 as SGHTA and CDR2 as FQGNSA. Trimming took off 5 bases at V and 3 bases at J, with 15 bases between the two ends. The CDR3 contains 15 residues. The CDR3: CASSPDSPRTDTQYF. The CDR3 nucleotides are TGTGCCAGCAGCCCCGACTCACCCCGAACAGATACGCAGTATTTT.